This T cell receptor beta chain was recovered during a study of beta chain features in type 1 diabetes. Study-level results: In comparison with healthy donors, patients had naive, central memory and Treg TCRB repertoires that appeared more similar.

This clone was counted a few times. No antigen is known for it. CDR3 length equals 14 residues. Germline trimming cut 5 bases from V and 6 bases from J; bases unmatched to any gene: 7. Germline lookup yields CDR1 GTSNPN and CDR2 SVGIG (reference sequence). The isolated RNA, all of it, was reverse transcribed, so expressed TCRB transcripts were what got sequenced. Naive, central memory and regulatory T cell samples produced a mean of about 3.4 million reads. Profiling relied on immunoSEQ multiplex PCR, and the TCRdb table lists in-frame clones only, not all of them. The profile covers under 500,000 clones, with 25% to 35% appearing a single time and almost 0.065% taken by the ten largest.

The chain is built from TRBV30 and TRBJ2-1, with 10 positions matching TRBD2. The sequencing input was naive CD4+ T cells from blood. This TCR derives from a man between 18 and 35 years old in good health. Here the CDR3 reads CAWALAGARNEQFF. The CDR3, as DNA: TGTGCCTGGGCCCTAGCGGGAGCCCGCAATGAGCAGTTCTTC. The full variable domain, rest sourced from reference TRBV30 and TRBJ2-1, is SQTIHQWPATLVQPVGSPLSLECTVEGTSNPNLYWYRQAAGRGLQLLFYSVGIGQISSEVPQNLSASRPQDRQFILSSKKLLLSDSGFYLCAWALAGARNEQFFGPGTRLTVL.